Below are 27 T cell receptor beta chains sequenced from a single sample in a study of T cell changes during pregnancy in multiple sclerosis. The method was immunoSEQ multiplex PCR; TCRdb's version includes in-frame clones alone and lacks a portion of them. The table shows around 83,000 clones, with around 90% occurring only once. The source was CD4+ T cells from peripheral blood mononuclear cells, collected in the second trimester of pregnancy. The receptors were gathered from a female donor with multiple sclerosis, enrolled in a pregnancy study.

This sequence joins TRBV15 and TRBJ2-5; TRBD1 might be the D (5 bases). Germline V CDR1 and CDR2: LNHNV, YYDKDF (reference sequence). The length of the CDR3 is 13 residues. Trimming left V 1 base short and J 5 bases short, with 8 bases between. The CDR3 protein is CATSRGGWETQYF. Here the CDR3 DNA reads TGTGCCACCAGCAGAGGGGGCTGGGAGACCCAGTACTTC.

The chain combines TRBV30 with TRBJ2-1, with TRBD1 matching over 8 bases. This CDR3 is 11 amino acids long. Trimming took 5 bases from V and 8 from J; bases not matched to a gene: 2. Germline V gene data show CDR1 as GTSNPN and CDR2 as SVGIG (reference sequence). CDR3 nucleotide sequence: TGTGCCTGGGGACAGGGCGATGAGCAGTTCTTC. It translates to CAWGQGDEQFF. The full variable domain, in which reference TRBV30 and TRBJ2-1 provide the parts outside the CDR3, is SQTIHQWPATLVQPVGSPLSLECTVEGTSNPNLYWYRQAAGRGLQLLFYSVGIGQISSEVPQNLSASRPQDRQFILSSKKLLLSDSGFYLCAWGQGDEQFFGPGTRLTVL.

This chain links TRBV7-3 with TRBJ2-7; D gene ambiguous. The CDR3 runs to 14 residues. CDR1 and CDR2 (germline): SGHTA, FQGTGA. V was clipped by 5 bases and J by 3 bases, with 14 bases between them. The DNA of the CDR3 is TGTGCCAGCAGCCCGGGTCCGGAACACTACGAGCAGTACTTC. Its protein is CASSPGPEHYEQYF. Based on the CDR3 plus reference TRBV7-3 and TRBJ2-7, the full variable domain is GAGVSQTPSNKVTEKGKYVELRCDPISGHTALYWYRQSLGQGPEFLIYFQGTGAADDSGLPNDRFFAVRPEGSVSTLKIQRTERGDSAVYLCASSPGPEHYEQYFGPGTRLTVT.

CDR3 nucleotides: TGTGCCAGTAGGCCCTTAGTGAACACTGAAGCTTTCTTT. Its translation is CASRPLVNTEAFF. This chain uses TRBV19 with TRBJ1-1; D gene ambiguous. The V end was cut by 6 bases, the J end by 0 bases, with 8 bases between. This CDR3 has 13 residues. CDR1 LNHDA and CDR2 SQIVND come from the germline V gene (reference sequence).

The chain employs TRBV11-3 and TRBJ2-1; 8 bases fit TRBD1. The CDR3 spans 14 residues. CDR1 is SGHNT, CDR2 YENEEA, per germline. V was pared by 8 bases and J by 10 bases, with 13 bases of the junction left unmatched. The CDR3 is CASARTGFWGEQFF. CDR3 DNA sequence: TGTGCCAGCGCTAGGACAGGGTTTTGGGGAGAGCAGTTCTTC.

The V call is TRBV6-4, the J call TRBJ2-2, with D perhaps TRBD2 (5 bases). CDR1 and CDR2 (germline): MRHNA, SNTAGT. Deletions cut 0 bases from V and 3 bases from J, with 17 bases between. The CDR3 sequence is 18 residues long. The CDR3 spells CASSDSIGSSGYTGELFF. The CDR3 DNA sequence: TGTGCCAGCAGTGACTCGATAGGTTCCTCGGGGTACACCGGGGAGCTGTTTTTT.

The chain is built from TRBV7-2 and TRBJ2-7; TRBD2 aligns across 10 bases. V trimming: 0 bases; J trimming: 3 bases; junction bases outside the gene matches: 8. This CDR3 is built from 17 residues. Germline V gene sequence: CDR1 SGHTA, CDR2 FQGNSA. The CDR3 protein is CASSLAPPGTSVYEQYF. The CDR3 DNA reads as TGTGCCAGCAGCTTAGCGCCTCCCGGGACTAGCGTCTACGAGCAGTACTTC.

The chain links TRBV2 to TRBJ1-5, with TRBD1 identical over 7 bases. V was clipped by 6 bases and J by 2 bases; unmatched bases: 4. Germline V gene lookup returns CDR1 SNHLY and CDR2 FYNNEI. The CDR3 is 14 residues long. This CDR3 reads CASSYTGGNQPQHF. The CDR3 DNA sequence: TGTGCCAGCAGCTACACAGGGGGCAATCAGCCCCAGCATTTT.

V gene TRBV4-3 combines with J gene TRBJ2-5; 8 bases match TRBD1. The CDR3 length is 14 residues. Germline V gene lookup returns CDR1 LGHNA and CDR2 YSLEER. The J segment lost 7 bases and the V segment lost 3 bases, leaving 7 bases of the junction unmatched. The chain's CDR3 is CASSQSGGAGTQYF. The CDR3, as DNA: TGCGCCAGCAGCCAGTCAGGGGGCGCGGGGACCCAGTACTTC.

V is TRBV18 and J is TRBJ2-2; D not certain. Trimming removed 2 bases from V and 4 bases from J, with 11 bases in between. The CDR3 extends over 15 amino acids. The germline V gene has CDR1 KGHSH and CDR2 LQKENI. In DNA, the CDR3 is TGTGCCAGCTCACCAATCTTCGAGAGCACCGGGGAGCTGTTTTTT. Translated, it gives CASSPIFESTGELFF.

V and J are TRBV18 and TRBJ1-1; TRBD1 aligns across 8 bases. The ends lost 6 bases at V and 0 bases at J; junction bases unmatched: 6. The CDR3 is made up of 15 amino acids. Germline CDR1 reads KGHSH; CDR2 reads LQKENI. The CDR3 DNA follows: TGTGCCAGCTCCCTCAGGACAGGGCTGAACACTGAAGCTTTCTTT. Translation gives CASSLRTGLNTEAFF.

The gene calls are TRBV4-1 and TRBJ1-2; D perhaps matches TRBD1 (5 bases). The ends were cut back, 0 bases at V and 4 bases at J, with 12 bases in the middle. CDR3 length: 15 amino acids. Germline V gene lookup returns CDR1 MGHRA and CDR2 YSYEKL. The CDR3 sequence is CASSQESGRGYGYTF. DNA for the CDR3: TGCGCCAGCAGCCAAGAGTCTGGGAGGGGCTATGGCTACACCTTC.

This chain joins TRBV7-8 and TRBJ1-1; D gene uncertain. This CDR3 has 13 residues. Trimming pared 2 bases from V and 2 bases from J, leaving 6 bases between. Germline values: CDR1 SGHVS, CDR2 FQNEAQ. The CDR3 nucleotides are TGTGCCAGCAGCTTATATTTTAACACTGAAGCTTTCTTT. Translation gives CASSLYFNTEAFF.

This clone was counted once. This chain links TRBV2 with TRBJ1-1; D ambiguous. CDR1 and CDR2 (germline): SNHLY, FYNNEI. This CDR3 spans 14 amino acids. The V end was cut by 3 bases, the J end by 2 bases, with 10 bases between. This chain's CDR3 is CASSDLLANTEAFF. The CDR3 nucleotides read TGTGCCAGCAGTGATCTCCTGGCTAACACTGAAGCTTTCTTT. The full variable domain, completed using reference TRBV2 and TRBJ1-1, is EPEVTQTPSHQVTQMGQEVILRCVPISNHLYFYWYRQILGQKVEFLVSFYNNEISEKSEIFDDQFSVERPDGSNFTLKIRSTKLEDSAMYFCASSDLLANTEAFFGQGTRLTVV.

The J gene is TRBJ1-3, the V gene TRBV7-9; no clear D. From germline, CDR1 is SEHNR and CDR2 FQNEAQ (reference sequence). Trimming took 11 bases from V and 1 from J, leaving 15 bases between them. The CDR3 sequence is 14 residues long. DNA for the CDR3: TGTGCCGGATTTAAGGCAGGATCTGGAAACACCATATATTTT. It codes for CAGFKAGSGNTIYF.

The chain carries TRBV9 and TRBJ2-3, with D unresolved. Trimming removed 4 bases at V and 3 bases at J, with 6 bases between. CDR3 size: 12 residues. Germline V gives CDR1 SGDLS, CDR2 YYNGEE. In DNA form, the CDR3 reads TGTGCCAGCAGCACTACTACAGATACGCAGTATTTT. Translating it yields CASSTTTDTQYF.

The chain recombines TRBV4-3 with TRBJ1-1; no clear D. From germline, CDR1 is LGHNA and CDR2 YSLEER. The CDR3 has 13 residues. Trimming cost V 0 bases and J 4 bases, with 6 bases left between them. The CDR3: CASSQDLGTEAFF. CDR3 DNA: TGCGCCAGCAGCCAAGATCTCGGCACTGAAGCTTTCTTT.

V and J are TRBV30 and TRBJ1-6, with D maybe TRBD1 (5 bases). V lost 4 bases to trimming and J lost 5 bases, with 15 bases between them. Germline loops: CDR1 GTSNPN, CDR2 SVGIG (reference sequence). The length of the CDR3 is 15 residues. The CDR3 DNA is TGTGCCTGGACAATGGGGCAGTCGAATAATTCACCCCTCCACTTT. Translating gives CAWTMGQSNNSPLHF.

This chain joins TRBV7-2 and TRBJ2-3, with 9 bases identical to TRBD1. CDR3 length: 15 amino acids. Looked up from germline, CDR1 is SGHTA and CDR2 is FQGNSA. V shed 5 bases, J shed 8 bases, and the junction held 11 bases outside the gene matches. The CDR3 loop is CASSGRDRDPGTQYF. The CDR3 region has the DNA TGTGCCAGCAGCGGGAGGGACAGGGACCCTGGTACGCAGTATTTT.

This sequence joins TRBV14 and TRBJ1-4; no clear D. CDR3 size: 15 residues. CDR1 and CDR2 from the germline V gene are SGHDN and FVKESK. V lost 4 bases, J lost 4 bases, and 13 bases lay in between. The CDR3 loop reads CASSRSTGFNEKLFF. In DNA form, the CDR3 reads TGTGCCAGCAGCCGATCGACGGGTTTTAATGAAAAACTGTTTTTT.

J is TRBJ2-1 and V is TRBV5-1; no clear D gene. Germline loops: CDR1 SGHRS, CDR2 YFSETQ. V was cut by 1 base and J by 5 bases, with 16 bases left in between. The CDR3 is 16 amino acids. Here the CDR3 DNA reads TGCGCCAGCAGCTTGCGGCCCAGCACCAGCGACAATGAGCAGTTCTTC. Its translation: CASSLRPSTSDNEQFF.

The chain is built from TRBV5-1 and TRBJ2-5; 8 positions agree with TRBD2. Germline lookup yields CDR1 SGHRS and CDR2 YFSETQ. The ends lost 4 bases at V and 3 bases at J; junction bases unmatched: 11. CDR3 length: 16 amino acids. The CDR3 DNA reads TGCGCCAGCAGCGAAGGACTAGCTTCGGCAGAAGAGACCCAGTACTTC. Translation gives CASSEGLASAEETQYF.

The CDR3 spells CAWSGQPNTEAFF. The CDR3 DNA reads TGTGCCTGGAGCGGACAACCGAACACTGAAGCTTTCTTT. This chain uses TRBV30 with TRBJ1-1; D may be TRBD1 (5 bases). V lost 3 bases, J lost 1 base, and 9 bases lay in between. In germline, CDR1 is GTSNPN, CDR2 SVGIG (reference sequence). The CDR3 covers 13 residues. Full variable domain (missing parts from reference TRBV30 and TRBJ1-1): SQTIHQWPATLVQPVGSPLSLECTVEGTSNPNLYWYRQAAGRGLQLLFYSVGIGQISSEVPQNLSASRPQDRQFILSSKKLLLSDSGFYLCAWSGQPNTEAFFGQGTRLTVV.

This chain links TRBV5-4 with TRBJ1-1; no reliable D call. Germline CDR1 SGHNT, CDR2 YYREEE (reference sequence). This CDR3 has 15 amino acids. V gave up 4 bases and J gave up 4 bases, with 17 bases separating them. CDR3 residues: CASSPWSGDRTEAFF. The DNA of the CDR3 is TGTGCCAGCAGCCCTTGGTCCGGGGATCGCACTGAAGCTTTCTTT. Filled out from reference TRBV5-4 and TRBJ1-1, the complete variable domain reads ETGVTQSPTHLIKTRGQQVTLRCSSQSGHNTVSWYQQALGQGPQFIFQYYREEENGRGNFPPRFSGLQFPNYSSELNVNALELDDSALYLCASSPWSGDRTEAFFGQGTRLTVV.

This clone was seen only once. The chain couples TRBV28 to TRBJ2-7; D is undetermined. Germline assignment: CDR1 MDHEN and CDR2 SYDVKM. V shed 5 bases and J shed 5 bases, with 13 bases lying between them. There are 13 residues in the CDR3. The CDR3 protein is CASSPYYNNEQYF. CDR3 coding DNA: TGTGCCAGCAGTCCCTACTACAACAACGAGCAGTACTTC.

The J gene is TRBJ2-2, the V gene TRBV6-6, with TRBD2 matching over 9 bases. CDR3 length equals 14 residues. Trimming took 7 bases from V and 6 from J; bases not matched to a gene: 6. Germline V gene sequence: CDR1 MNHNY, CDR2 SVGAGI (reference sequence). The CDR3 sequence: CASIRAGGAGELFF. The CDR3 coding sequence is TGTGCCAGCATTAGGGCGGGAGGGGCCGGGGAGCTGTTTTTT.

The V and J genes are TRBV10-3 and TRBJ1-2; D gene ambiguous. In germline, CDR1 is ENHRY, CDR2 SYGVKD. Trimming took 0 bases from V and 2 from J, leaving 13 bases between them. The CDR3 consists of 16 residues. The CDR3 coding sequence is TGTGCCATCAGTGAGTCGAGGGCTTCTAGGAACTATGGCTACACCTTC. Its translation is CAISESRASRNYGYTF.